This TCR beta chain was captured by sequencing in a study of beta chain features in type 1 diabetes. Expressed TCRB transcripts got sequenced, as all isolated RNA was reverse transcribed. Generated by immunoSEQ multiplex PCR, the TCRdb table keeps only in-frame clones and is missing some. The sample has 130,000 to 150,000 clones, under 60% seen once. Germline-derived CDR1 and CDR2 are LGHNA and YSLEER. Trimming removed 4 bases from V and 7 bases from J; junction bases left unmatched: 9. This CDR3 region has 14 residues. The chain is built from TRBV4-3 and TRBJ1-1; 7 bases fit TRBD1. This receptor was identified in a man aged 18 to 30 in good health. What was sequenced was Tregs from blood. The CDR3: CASSPYDRAGEAFF. For the CDR3, the DNA is TGCGCCAGCAGCCCCTACGACAGGGCCGGTGAAGCTTTCTTT.